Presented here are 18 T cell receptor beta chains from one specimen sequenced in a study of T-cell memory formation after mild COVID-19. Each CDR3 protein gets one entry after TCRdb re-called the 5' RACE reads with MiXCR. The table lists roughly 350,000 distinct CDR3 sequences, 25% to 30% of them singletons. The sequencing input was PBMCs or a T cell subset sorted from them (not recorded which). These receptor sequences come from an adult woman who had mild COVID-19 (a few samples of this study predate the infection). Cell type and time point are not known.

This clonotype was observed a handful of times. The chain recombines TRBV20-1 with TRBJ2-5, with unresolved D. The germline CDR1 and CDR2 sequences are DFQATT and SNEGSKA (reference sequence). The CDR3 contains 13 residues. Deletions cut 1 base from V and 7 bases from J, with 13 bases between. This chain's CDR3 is CSARASGLGTQYF. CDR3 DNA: TGCAGTGCTAGAGCCTCTGGCCTTGGGACCCAGTACTTC.

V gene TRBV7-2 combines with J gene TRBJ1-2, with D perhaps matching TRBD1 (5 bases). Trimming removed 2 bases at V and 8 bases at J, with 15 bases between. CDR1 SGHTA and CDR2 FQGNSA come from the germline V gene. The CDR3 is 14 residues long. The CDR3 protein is CASSLQRGDGGYTF. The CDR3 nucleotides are TGTGCCAGCAGCTTACAACGAGGGGACGGCGGCTACACCTTC. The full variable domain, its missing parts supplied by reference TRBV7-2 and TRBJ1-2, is GAGVSQSPSNKVTEKGKDVELRCDPISGHTALYWYRQSLGQGLEFLIYFQGNSAPDKSGLPSDRFSAERTGGSVSTLTIQRTQQEDSAVYLCASSLQRGDGGYTFGSGTRLTVV.

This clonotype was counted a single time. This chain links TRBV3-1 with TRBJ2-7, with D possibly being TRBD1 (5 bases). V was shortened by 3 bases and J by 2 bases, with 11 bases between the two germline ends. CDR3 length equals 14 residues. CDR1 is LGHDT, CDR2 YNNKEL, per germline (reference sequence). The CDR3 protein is CASSQAGPPYEQYF. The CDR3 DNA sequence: TGTGCCAGCAGCCAGGCAGGGCCCCCCTACGAGCAGTACTTC.

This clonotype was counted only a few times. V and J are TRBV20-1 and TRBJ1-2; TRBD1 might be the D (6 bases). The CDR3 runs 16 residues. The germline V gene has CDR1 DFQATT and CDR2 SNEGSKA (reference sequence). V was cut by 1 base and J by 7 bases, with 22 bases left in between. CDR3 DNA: TGCAGTGCTAGAGGGACAGATCCCTTGAGGCTGTCTGGCTACACCTTC. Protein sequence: CSARGTDPLRLSGYTF.

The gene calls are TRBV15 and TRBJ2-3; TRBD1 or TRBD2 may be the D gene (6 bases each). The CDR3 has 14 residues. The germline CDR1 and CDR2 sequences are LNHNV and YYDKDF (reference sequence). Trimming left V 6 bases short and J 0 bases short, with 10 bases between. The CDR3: CATSPGASTDTQYF. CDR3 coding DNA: TGTGCCACCAGTCCGGGGGCGAGCACAGATACGCAGTATTTT.

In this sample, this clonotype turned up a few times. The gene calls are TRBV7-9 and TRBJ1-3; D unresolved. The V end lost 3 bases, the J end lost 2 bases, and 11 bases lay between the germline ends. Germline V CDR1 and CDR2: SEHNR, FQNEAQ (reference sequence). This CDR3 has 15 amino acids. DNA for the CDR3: TGTGCCAGCAGCTTGATAGTGGCCGCTGGAAACACCATATATTTT. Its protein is CASSLIVAAGNTIYF.

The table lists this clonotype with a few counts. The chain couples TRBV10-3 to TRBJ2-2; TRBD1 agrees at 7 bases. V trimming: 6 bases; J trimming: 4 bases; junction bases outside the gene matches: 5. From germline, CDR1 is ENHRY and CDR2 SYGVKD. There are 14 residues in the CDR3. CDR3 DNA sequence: TGTGCCATCAGAGGGGGCCCGGGCACCGGGGAGCTGTTTTTT. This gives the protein CAIRGGPGTGELFF.

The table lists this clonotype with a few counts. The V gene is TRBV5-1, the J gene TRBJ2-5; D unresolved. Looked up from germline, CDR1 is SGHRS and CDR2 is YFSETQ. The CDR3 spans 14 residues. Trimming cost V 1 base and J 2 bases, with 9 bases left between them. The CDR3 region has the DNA TGCGCCAGCAGCTTGTGGCTAGTGCAAGAGACCCAGTACTTC. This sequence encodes CASSLWLVQETQYF.

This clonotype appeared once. The CDR3 reads CASSTGLAGEQFF. The CDR3 DNA follows: TGTGCCAGCAGCACTGGACTAGCAGGTGAGCAGTTCTTC. V gene TRBV7-2 combines with J gene TRBJ2-1; 8 nucleotides match TRBD2. Germline V lookup: CDR1 SGHTA, CDR2 FQGNSA. This CDR3 has 13 amino acids. J gave up 9 bases and V 5 bases, and 6 bases lay outside the gene matches.

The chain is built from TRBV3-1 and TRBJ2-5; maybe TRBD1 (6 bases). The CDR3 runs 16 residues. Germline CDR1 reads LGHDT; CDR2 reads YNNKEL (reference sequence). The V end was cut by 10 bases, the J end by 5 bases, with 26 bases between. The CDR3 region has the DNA TGTGCCATCCGCATTGGACAGTACCTGCAAGCGGAGACCCAGTACTTC. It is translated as CAIRIGQYLQAETQYF.

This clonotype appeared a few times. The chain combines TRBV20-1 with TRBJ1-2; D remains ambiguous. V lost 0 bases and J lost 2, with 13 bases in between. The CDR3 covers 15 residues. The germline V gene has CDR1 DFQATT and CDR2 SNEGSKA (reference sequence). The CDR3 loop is CSARDRAAVNYGYTF. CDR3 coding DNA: TGCAGTGCTAGAGATAGGGCAGCTGTGAACTATGGCTACACCTTC.

CDR3 bases: TGTGCCAGCAGCTTAGGGCGGGAGTGGGCAGATACGCAGTATTTT. This codes for CASSLGREWADTQYF. This sequence joins TRBV11-2 and TRBJ2-3; TRBD2 aligns across 7 bases. CDR1 is SGHAT and CDR2 is FQNNGV in the germline V gene. The CDR3 contains 15 residues. The V gene end was trimmed by 1 base and the J gene end by 4 bases; junction bases not matched to a gene: 5.

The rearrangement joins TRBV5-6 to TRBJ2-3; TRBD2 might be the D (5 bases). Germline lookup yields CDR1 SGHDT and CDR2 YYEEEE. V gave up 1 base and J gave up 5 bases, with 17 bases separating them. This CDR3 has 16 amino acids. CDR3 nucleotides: TGTGCCAGCAGCTTGACGGACGGGAACCGAGTAGATACGCAGTATTTT. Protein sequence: CASSLTDGNRVDTQYF.

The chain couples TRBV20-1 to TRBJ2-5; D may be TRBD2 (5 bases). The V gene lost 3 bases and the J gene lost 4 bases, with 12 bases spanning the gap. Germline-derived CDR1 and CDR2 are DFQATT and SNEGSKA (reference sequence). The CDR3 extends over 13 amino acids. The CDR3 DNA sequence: TGCAGTGCTAGGCTGCGGCTAGCAGAGACCCAGTACTTC. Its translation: CSARLRLAETQYF.

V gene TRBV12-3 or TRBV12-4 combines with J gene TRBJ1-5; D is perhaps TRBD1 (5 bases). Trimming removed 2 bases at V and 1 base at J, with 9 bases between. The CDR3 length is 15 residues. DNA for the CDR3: TGTGCCAGCAGTTTAAAGGGGCTGAGCAATCAGCCCCAGCATTTT. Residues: CASSLKGLSNQPQHF.

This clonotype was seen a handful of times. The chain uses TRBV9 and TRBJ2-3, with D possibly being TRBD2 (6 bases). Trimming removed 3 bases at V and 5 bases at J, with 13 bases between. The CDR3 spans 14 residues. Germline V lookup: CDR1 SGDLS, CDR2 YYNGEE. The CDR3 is CASSASDGGDTQYF. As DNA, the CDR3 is TGTGCCAGCAGCGCGTCCGACGGGGGAGATACGCAGTATTTT.

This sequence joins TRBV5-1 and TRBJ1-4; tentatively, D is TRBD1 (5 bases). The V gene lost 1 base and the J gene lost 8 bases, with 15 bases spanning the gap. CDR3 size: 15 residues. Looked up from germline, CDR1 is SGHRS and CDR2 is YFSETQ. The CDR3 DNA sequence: TGCGCCAGCAGCTTGTTTCCAGGGATGAACGAAAAACTGTTTTTT. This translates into CASSLFPGMNEKLFF.

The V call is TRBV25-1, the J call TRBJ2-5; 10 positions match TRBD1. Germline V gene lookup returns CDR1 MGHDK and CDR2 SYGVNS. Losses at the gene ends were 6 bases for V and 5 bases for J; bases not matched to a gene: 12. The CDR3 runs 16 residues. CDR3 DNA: TGTGCCAGCAGATCCCTTCTGGGACAGGGGAGGGAGACCCAGTACTTC. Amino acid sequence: CASRSLLGQGRETQYF.